This section outlines one TCR beta chain sequence together with its context. The entry originates in a study of CD8 T cells in Susac syndrome. With random hexamers, reverse transcription was performed on roughly 0.5 to 1 ug of RNA. One entry per CDR3 protein results from TCRdb running MiXCR on the immunoSEQ multiplex PCR reads. The table includes about 130,000 distinct CDR3 sequences, 90% to 95% detected once. This CDR3 has 13 residues. Trimming pared 7 bases from V and 6 bases from J, leaving 15 bases between. Germline-derived CDR1 and CDR2 are DFQATT and SNEGSKA (reference sequence). Sequences were obtained from CD4+ T cells from PBMCs. This clonotype was obtained from a human donor in good health. The genes are TRBV20-1 and TRBJ2-2, with D perhaps given as TRBD1 or TRBD2 (6 bases each). CDR3 residues: CSGRGAVSGELFF. CDR3 nucleotides: TGCAGTGGTAGGGGGGCGGTGTCCGGGGAGCTGTTTTTT.